The rows below give T cell receptor beta chains drawn from one sample of a study of OX40 agonist ivuxolimab in advanced cancers. Measured with immunoSEQ multiplex PCR; TCRdb has only the in-frame clones, and not every one. This table has approximately 84,000 clones, 85% to 90% appearing once. Sequences were derived from CD4+ or CD8+ T cells sorted from blood, sampled in a trial of the OX40 agonist ivuxolimab. The receptors were sampled from an adult with an advanced solid tumor such as melanoma, head and neck, liver or kidney cancer. CDR3s include the opening cysteine and the closing phenylalanine or tryptophan. D genes are given only for firm matches. A row's size may be missing; if present it is once, few, many or a size class.

D	size	V	J	CDR3	DNA
NA	NA	TRBV7-3	TRBJ2-2	CASSPQSGVGNTGELFF	TGTGCCAGCAGCCCCCAAAGTGGGGTGGGGAACACCGGGGAGCTGTTTTTT
NA	NA	TRBV10-3	TRBJ1-2	CATLDSANYGYTF	TGTGCCACCCTGGACAGCGCTAACTATGGCTACACCTTC
NA	NA	TRBV5-1	TRBJ2-7	CASSKTGTGYEQYF	TGCGCCAGCAGCAAAACGGGGACCGGCTACGAGCAGTACTTC
TRBD1	NA	TRBV6-6	TRBJ1-2	CASIPTGTEAYGYTF	TGTGCCAGCATTCCTACCGGGACAGAGGCCTATGGCTACACCTTC
TRBD1	few	TRBV19	TRBJ2-3	CASSKGQGADTQYF	TGTGCCAGTAGTAAGGGACAGGGCGCAGATACGCAGTATTTT
NA	once	TRBV19	TRBJ2-7	CASSLQGVEQYF	TGTGCCAGTAGTCTTCAGGGTGTCGAGCAGTACTTC
TRBD1	NA	TRBV2	TRBJ1-4	CASSEEVVTGAHEKLFF	TGTGCCAGCAGTGAAGAAGTGGTTACAGGGGCACATGAAAAACTGTTTTTT
TRBD1	NA	TRBV6-1	TRBJ1-1	CASSVPSTGAYVNTEAFF	TGTGCCAGCAGTGTCCCTTCGACAGGGGCGTACGTGAACACTGAAGCTTTCTTT
TRBD1	NA	TRBV5-5	TRBJ2-3	CASSLHGQGTDTQYF	TGTGCCAGCAGCCTCCATGGACAGGGGACAGATACGCAGTATTTT
TRBD1	NA	TRBV10-3	TRBJ1-1	CAISPGGAENTEAFF	TGTGCCATCAGTCCAGGGGGGGCGGAGAACACTGAAGCTTTCTTT
TRBD1	NA	TRBV6-6	TRBJ1-4	CASSYSTGPNEKLFF	TGTGCCAGCAGTTACTCGACAGGGCCTAATGAAAAACTGTTTTTT
TRBD1	NA	TRBV9	TRBJ2-5	CASSFRDRGNQETQYF	TGTGCCAGCAGCTTCCGGGACAGGGGTAACCAAGAGACCCAGTACTTC
NA	NA	TRBV13	TRBJ2-7	CASSLWGWTSTDYEQYF	TGTGCCAGCAGCTTATGGGGGTGGACATCGACCGACTACGAGCAGTACTTC
TRBD2	few	TRBV11-3	TRBJ2-3	CASSPGKGAGGNTDTQYF	TGTGCCAGCAGCCCCGGAAAGGGAGCGGGGGGCAATACAGATACGCAGTATTTT
NA	NA	TRBV7-9	TRBJ2-1	CASGSGYNEQFF	TGTGCCAGCGGGAGTGGGTACAATGAGCAGTTCTTC
NA	NA	TRBV14	TRBJ2-3	CASSQEGRGPQYF	TGTGCCAGCAGCCAAGAAGGCCGGGGTCCGCAGTATTTT
TRBD2	NA	TRBV5-1	TRBJ2-1	CASSTGTSGGAEFF	TGCGCCAGCAGCACCGGGACTAGCGGGGGGGCCGAGTTCTTC
NA	NA	TRBV14	TRBJ2-3	CASSHSRRTDTQYF	TGTGCCAGCAGCCATTCCCGGCGAACAGATACGCAGTATTTT
TRBD1	few	TRBV4-1	TRBJ2-1	CATADRVGGEQFF	TGCGCCACCGCGGACAGGGTCGGGGGTGAGCAGTTCTTC
NA	NA	TRBV2	TRBJ2-5	CATAGQGQETQYF	TGTGCCACGGCGGGGCAAGGCCAAGAGACCCAGTACTTC
NA	once	TRBV27	TRBJ1-3	CASRVTSGNTIYF	TGTGCCAGCAGGGTTACCTCTGGAAACACCATATATTTT
TRBD1	NA	TRBV6-5	TRBJ1-4	CASSFGQGGKKLFF	TGTGCCAGCAGTTTCGGACAGGGGGGGAAAAAACTGTTTTTT
NA	NA	TRBV4-1	TRBJ1-1	CASSLPLGRANTEAFF	TGCGCCAGCAGTCTCCCCTTGGGAAGGGCCAACACTGAAGCTTTCTTT
NA	NA	TRBV5-4	TRBJ1-2	CASSWEGRSGYTF	TGTGCCAGCAGCTGGGAGGGAAGGAGCGGCTACACCTTC
NA	NA	TRBV18	TRBJ2-7	CASSWDASYEQYF	TGTGCCAGCTCGTGGGACGCCTCCTACGAGCAGTACTTC
NA	once	TRBV7-2	TRBJ1-1	CAVRGGPSRNTEAFF	TGTGCCGTCCGAGGAGGCCCCTCTCGGAACACTGAAGCTTTCTTT
TRBD1	NA	TRBV29-1	TRBJ1-3	CSVITGAGNTIYF	TGCAGCGTCATAACAGGGGCTGGAAACACCATATATTTT
NA	NA	TRBV5-1	TRBJ2-3	CASSLVQSVDTQYF	TGCGCCAGCAGCTTGGTTCAGTCGGTGGATACGCAGTATTTT
TRBD1	NA	TRBV14	TRBJ2-7	CASSWGQGPYEQYF	TGTGCCAGCAGCTGGGGACAGGGGCCTTACGAGCAGTACTTC
NA	NA	TRBV10-3	TRBJ2-5	CATQQGLQETQYF	TGTGCCACCCAACAGGGCCTCCAAGAGACCCAGTACTTC
NA	NA	TRBV2	TRBJ2-1	CASSEIARNEQFF	TGTGCCAGCAGTGAAATAGCCAGGAACGAGCAGTTCTTC